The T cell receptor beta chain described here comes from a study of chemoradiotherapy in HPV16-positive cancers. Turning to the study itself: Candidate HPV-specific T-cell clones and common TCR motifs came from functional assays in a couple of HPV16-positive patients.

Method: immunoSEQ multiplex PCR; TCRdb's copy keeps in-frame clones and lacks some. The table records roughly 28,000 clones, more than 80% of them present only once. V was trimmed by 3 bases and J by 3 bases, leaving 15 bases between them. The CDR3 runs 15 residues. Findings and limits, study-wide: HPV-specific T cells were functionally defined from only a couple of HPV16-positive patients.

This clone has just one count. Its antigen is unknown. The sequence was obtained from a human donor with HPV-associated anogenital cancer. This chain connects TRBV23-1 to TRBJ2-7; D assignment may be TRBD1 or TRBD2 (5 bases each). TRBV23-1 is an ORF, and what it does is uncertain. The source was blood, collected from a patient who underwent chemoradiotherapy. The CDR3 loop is CASSHCRDGCYEQYF. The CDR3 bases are TGCGCCAGCAGTCACTGCCGGGACGGATGCTACGAGCAGTACTTC.